This T cell receptor beta chain came from a study of identical twins. Looked up from germline, CDR1 is DFQATT and CDR2 is SNEGSKA (reference sequence). This CDR3 has 11 residues. V lost 0 bases, J lost 13 bases, and 13 bases lay in between. MiXCR was run by TCRdb on the 5' RACE reads, yielding one entry per CDR3 protein. This sample has under 300,000 distinct CDR3 sequences; approximately 5.9% occur once, and the top ten carry more than 14%. This clonotype was seen a handful of times. These data also featured in a second study, about T cells expressing NK-cell markers. In that study: The authors derived TCR beta repertoires from sorted CD3+CD56+NKG2C+, CD3+CD56+NKG2C- and CD3+CD56-NKG2C+ T cells.

Sequenced: CD8+ T cells sorted from blood. V gene TRBV20-1 combines with J gene TRBJ2-7; D remains ambiguous. This sequence was found in a young woman in good health. As DNA, the CDR3 is TGCAGTGCTAGAGATCCCCCGGACGATTACTTC. Translated, it gives CSARDPPDDYF.